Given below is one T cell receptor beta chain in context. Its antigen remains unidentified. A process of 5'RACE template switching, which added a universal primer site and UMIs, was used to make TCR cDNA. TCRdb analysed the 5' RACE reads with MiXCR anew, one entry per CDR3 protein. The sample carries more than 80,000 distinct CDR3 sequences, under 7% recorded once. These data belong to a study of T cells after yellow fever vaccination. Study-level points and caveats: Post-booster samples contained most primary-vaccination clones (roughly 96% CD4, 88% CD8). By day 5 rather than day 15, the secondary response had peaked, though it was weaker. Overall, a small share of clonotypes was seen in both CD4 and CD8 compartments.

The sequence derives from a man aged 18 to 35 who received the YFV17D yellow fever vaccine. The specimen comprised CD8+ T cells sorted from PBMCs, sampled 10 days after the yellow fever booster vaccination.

The CDR3: CASSLNSYPNPYGYTF. The DNA of the CDR3 is TGTGCCAGCAGTTTAAACAGCTACCCGAACCCCTATGGCTACACCTTC. This sequence joins TRBV27 and TRBJ1-2; D is uncertain. CDR1 is MNHEY, CDR2 SMNVEV, per germline (reference sequence). V was clipped by 2 bases and J by 4 bases, with 17 bases between them. The CDR3 length is 16 residues.